The 10 T cell receptor beta chains below all came from one sample that was sequenced in a study of control samples from healthy donors and cancer patients. Data came from immunoSEQ multiplex PCR; TCRdb stores just in-frame clones and leaves some out. The table has about 130,000 clones, more than 85% seen once; the top ten hold 8.5% to 10%. The sequencing input was blood. These receptors all come from a man between 18 and 29 years old in good health.

A single count supports this clone. J is TRBJ1-1 and V is TRBV30; D possibly corresponds to TRBD1 (6 bases). This CDR3 is 14 amino acids long. Germline V gene lookup returns CDR1 GTSNPN and CDR2 SVGIG (reference sequence). The V and J ends lost 3 bases and 0 bases respectively, with 11 bases between them. The CDR3, as DNA: TGTGCCTGGAGCCCAGGGGCGGTGAACACTGAAGCTTTCTTT. Encoded protein: CAWSPGAVNTEAFF.

This clone appeared a few times. The chain combines TRBV18 with TRBJ1-1; 7 nucleotides align to TRBD1. V lost 3 bases and J lost 4; bases outside the gene matches: 5. CDR1 and CDR2 from the germline V gene are KGHSH and LQKENI. This CDR3 has 14 amino acids. The chain's CDR3 is CASSPQGDVTEAFF. Here the CDR3 DNA reads TGTGCCAGCTCACCCCAGGGGGATGTCACTGAAGCTTTCTTT. Supplemented by reference TRBV18 and TRBJ1-1, the full variable domain reads NAGVMQNPRHLVRRRGQEARLRCSPMKGHSHVYWYRQLPEEGLKFMVYLQKENIIDESGMPKERFSAEFPKEGPSILRIQQVVRGDSAAYFCASSPQGDVTEAFFGQGTRLTVV.

The chain joins TRBV7-9 to TRBJ2-2; TRBD2 matches 13 bases. The CDR3 sequence is 18 residues long. Trimming took 2 bases from V and 0 from J; bases not matched to a gene: 3. The germline gives CDR1 SEHNR, CDR2 FQNEAQ (reference sequence). The chain's CDR3 is CASSLRLAGGANTGELFF. DNA of the CDR3: TGTGCCAGCAGCTTAAGACTAGCGGGGGGCGCGAACACCGGGGAGCTGTTTTTT.

The V call is TRBV19, the J call TRBJ1-5; D is possibly TRBD1 (6 bases). V shed 3 bases and J shed 0 bases, with 18 bases lying between them. Germline loops: CDR1 LNHDA, CDR2 SQIVND (reference sequence). CDR3 length: 18 residues. The CDR3, as DNA: TGTGCCAGTAGTATCCAGGGGACCCTTCCTTATAGCAATCAGCCCCAGCATTTT. It translates to CASSIQGTLPYSNQPQHF.

The rearrangement joins TRBV30 to TRBJ1-5; 7 bases map to TRBD1. Germline lookup yields CDR1 GTSNPN and CDR2 SVGIG (reference sequence). Losses at the gene ends were 2 bases for V and 2 bases for J; bases not matched to a gene: 3. There are 14 residues in the CDR3. The CDR3 is CAWSRGPGNQPQHF. The CDR3 bases are TGTGCCTGGAGTAGGGGGCCGGGCAATCAGCCCCAGCATTTT.

The CDR3 bases are TGTGCCAGCAGCGTAGCAGGGGCTAAGGGAAACACCATATATTTT. Amino acids: CASSVAGAKGNTIYF. The rearrangement uses TRBV9 and TRBJ1-3; tentatively, D is TRBD1 (6 bases). Looked up from germline, CDR1 is SGDLS and CDR2 is YYNGEE. V gave up 0 bases and J gave up 4 bases, with 11 bases separating them. The CDR3 totals 15 residues. Drawing the rest from reference TRBV9 and TRBJ1-3, the complete variable domain is DSGVTQTPKHLITATGQRVTLRCSPRSGDLSVYWYQQSLDQGLQFLIQYYNGEERAKGNILERFSAQQFPDLHSELNLSSLELGDSALYFCASSVAGAKGNTIYFGEGSWLTVV.

In its sample, this clone was seen a few times. The genes are TRBV28 and TRBJ1-1; D may be TRBD1 (5 bases). Germline V gene sequence: CDR1 MDHEN, CDR2 SYDVKM. CDR3 length: 14 amino acids. The germline V and J ends were trimmed by 10 bases and 8 bases, with 23 bases remaining between them. The CDR3 sequence: CATNLPAGRVEAFF. The CDR3 DNA reads as TGTGCCACCAACCTCCCGGCAGGGAGGGTAGAAGCTTTCTTT.

The J gene is TRBJ1-5, the V gene TRBV11-3, with TRBD1 matching 9 bases. Looked up from germline, CDR1 is SGHNT and CDR2 is YENEEA. V trimming: 5 bases; J trimming: 14 bases; junction bases outside the gene matches: 4. The CDR3 sequence is 11 residues long. Here the CDR3 DNA reads TGTGCCAGCAGCCTCGGACAGGGGAAGCATTTT. Its protein is CASSLGQGKHF.

The chain carries TRBV30 and TRBJ1-2; 7 bases are a match to TRBD1. CDR1 GTSNPN and CDR2 SVGIG come from the germline V gene (reference sequence). Germline trimming cut 3 bases from V and 7 bases from J; bases unmatched to any gene: 20. The CDR3 is 17 residues long. Written as DNA, the CDR3 is TGTGCCTGGAGCCCCGATCTAGCCCGGCAGGGGGTGAGTGGCTACACCTTC. This gives the protein CAWSPDLARQGVSGYTF.

This chain connects TRBV4-1 to TRBJ1-3; tentatively, D is TRBD1 (6 bases). CDR3 length equals 12 residues. Trimming took off 6 bases at V and 8 bases at J, with 11 bases between the two ends. Germline assignment: CDR1 MGHRA and CDR2 YSYEKL. CDR3 protein: CASSLRGDTIYF. In DNA, the CDR3 is TGCGCCAGCAGTCTGAGGGGGGACACCATATATTTT.